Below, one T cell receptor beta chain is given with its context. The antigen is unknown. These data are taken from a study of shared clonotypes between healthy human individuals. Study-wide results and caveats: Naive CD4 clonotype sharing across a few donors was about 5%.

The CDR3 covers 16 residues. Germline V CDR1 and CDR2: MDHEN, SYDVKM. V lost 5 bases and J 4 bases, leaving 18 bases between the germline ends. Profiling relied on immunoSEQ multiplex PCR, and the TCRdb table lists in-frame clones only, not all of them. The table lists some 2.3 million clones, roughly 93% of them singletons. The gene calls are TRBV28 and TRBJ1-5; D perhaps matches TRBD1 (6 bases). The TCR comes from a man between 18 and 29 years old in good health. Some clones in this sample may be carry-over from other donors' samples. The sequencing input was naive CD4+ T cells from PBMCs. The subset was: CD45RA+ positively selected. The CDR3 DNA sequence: TGTGCCAGCAGTAAAGCCGGGACAACCGGGAATCAGCCCCAGCATTTT. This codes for CASSKAGTTGNQPQHF. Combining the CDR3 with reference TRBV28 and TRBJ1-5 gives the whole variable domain DVKVTQSSRYLVKRTGEKVFLECVQDMDHENMFWYRQDPGLGLRLIYFSYDVKMKEKGDIPEGYSVSREKKERFSLILESASTNQTSMYLCASSKAGTTGNQPQHFGDGTRLSIL.